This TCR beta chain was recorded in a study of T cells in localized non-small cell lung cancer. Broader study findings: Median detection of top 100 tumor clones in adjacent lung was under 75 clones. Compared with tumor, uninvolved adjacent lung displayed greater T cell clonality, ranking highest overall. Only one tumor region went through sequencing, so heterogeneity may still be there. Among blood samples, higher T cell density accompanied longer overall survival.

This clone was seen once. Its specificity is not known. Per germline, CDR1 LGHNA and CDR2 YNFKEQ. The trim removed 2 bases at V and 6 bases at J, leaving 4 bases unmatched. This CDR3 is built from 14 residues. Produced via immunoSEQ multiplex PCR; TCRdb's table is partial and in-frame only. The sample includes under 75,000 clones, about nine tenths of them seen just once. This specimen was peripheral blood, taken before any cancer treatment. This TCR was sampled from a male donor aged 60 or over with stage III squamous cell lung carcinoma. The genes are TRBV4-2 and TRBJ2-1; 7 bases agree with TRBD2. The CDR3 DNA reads TGTGCCAGCAGCCAACTAGCGGCGGGCAATGAGCAGTTCTTC. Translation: CASSQLAAGNEQFF.